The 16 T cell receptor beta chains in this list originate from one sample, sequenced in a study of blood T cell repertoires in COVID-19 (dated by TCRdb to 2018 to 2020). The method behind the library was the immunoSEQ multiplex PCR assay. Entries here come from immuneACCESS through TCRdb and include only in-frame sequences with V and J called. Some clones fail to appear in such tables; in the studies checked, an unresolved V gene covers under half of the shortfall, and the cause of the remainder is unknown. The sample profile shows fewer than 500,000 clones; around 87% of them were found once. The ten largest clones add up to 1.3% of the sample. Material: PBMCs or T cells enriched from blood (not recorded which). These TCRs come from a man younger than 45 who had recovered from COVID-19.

The CDR3 region is CASSMRQRNTEAFF. Here the CDR3 DNA reads TGTGCCAGTAGTATGCGGCAGAGGAACACTGAAGCTTTCTTT. This chain joins TRBV19 and TRBJ1-1; no reliable D call. The CDR3 length is 14 residues. Germline V gene lookup returns CDR1 LNHDA and CDR2 SQIVND (reference sequence). V lost 3 bases, J lost 1 base, and 9 bases lay in between.

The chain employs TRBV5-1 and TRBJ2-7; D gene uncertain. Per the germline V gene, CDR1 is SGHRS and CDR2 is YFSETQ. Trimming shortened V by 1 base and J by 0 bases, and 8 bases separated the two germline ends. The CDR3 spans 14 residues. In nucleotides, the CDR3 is TGCGCCAGCAGCTTGAGTTCCAGCTCCTACGAGCAGTACTTC. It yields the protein CASSLSSSSYEQYF.

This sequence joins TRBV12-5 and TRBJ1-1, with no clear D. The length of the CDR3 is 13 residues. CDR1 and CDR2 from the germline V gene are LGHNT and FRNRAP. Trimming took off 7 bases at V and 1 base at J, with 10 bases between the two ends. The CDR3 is CASVQGGNTEAFF. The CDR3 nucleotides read TGTGCTAGTGTCCAAGGAGGGAACACTGAAGCTTTCTTT.

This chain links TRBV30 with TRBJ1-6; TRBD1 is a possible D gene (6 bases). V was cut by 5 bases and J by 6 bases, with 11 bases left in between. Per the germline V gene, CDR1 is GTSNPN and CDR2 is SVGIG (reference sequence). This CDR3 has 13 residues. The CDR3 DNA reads TGTGCCTGGGGTCCCAGGGGTAATTCACCCCTCCACTTT. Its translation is CAWGPRGNSPLHF.

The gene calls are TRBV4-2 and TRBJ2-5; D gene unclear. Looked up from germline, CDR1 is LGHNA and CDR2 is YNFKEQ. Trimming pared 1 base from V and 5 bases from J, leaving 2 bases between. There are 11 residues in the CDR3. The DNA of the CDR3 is TGTGCCAGCAGCCAAGCGGAGACCCAGTACTTC. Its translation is CASSQAETQYF.

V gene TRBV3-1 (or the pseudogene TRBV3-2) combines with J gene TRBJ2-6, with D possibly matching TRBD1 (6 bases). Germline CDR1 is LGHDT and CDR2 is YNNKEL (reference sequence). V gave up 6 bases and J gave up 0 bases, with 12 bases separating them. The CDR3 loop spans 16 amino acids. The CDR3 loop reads CASSIQGTSGANVLTF. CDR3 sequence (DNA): TGTGCCAGCAGTATACAGGGTACCTCTGGGGCCAACGTCCTGACTTTC.

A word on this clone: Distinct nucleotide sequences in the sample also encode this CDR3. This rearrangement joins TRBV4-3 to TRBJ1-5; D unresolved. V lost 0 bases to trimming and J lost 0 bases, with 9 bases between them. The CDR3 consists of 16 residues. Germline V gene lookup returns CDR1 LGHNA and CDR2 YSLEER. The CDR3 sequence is CASSQDLQYSNQPQHF. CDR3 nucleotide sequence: TGCGCCAGCAGCCAAGATTTACAGTATAGCAATCAGCCCCAGCATTTT.

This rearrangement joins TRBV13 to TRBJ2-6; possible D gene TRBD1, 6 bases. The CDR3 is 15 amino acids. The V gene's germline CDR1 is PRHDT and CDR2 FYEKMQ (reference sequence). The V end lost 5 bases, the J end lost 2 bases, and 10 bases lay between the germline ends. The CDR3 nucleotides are TGTGCCAGCAGCCCAAAGGGGGCTGGGGCCAACGTCCTGACTTTC. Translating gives CASSPKGAGANVLTF.

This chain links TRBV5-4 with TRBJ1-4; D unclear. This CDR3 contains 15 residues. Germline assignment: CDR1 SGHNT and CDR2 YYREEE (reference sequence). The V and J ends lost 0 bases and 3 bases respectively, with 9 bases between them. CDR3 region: CASSLGGLPNEKLFF. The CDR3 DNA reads TGTGCCAGCAGCTTGGGAGGGTTACCTAATGAAAAACTGTTTTTT.

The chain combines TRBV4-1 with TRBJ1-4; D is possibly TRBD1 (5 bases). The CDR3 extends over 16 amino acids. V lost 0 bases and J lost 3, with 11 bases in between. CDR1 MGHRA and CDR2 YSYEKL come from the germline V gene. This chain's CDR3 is CASSQERGGANEKLFF. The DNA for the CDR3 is TGCGCCAGCAGCCAAGAGCGGGGAGGGGCTAATGAAAAACTGTTTTTT.

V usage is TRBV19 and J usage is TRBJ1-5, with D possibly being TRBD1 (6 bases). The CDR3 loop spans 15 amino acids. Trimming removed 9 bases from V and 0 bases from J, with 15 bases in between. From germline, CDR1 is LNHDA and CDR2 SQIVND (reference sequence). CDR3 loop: CASQWGGNSNQPQHF. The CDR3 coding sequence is TGTGCCAGCCAGTGGGGGGGCAATAGCAATCAGCCCCAGCATTTT.

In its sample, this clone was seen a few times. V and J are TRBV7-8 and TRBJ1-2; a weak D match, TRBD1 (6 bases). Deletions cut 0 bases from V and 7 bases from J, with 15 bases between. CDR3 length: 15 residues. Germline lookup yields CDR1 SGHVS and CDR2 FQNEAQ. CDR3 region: CASSLAYSGGRGYTF. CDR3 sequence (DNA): TGTGCCAGCAGCTTAGCATATTCTGGGGGCCGTGGCTACACCTTC. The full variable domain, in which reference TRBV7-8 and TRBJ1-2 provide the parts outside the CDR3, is GAGVSQSPRYKVAKRGQDVALRCDPISGHVSLFWYQQALGQGPEFLTYFQNEAQLDKSGLPSDRFFAERPEGSVSTLKIQRTQQEDSAVYLCASSLAYSGGRGYTFGSGTRLTVV.

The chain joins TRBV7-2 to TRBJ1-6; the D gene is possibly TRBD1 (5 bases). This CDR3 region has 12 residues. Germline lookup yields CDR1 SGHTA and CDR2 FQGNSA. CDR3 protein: CASGAGNSPLHF. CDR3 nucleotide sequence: TGTGCAAGCGGGGCAGGGAATTCACCCCTCCACTTT. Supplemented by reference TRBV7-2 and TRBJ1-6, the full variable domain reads GAGVSQSPSNKVTEKGKDVELRCDPISGHTALYWYRQSLGQGLEFLIYFQGNSAPDKSGLPSDRFSAERTGGSVSTLTIQRTQQEDSAVYLCASGAGNSPLHFGNGTRLTVT.

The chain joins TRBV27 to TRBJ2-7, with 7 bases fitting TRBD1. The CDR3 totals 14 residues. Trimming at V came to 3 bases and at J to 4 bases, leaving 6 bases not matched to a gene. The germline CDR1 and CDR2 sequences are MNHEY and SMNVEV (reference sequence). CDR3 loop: CASSFLPGGYEQYF. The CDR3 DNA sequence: TGTGCCAGCAGTTTTCTCCCAGGGGGTTACGAGCAGTACTTC.

CDR3 sequence reads: CASSYGSGYTF. In DNA, the CDR3 is TGTGCCAGCAGTTACGGGAGCGGCTACACCTTC. The V gene is TRBV6-5, the J gene TRBJ1-2; no clear D gene. The V and J ends lost 2 bases and 8 bases respectively, with 6 bases between them. The CDR3 totals 11 residues. CDR1 and CDR2 from the germline V gene are MNHEY and SVGAGI.

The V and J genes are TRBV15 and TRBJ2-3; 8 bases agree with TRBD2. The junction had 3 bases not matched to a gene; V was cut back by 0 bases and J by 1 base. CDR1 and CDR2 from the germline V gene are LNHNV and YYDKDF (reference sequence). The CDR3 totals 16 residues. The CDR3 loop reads CATSRETSGGTDTQYF. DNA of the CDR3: TGTGCCACCAGCAGAGAAACTAGCGGAGGCACAGATACGCAGTATTTT.